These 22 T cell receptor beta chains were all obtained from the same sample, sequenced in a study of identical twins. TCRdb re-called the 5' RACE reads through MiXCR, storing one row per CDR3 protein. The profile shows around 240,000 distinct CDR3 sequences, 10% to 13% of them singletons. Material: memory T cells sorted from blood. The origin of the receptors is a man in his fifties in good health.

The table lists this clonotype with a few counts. The CDR3 nucleotides are TGCAGTGCTGTTAAACTAGCGGGGTTGGGGGAGCAGTACTTC. Its protein is CSAVKLAGLGEQYF. The V gene is TRBV20-1, the J gene TRBJ2-7; 10 bases align to TRBD2. The CDR3 consists of 14 residues. V shed 5 bases, J shed 7 bases, and the junction held 11 bases outside the gene matches. Germline V lookup: CDR1 DFQATT, CDR2 SNEGSKA (reference sequence).

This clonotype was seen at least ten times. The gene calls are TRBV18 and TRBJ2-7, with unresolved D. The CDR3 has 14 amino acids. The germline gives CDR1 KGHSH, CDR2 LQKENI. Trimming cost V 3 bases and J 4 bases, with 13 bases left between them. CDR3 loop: CASSPGSWSYEQYF. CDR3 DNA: TGTGCCAGCTCACCTGGATCATGGTCGTACGAGCAGTACTTC.

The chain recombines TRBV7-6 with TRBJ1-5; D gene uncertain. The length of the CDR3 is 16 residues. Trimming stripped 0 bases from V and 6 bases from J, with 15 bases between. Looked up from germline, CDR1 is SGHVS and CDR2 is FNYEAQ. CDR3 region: CASSLAGNRGSQPQHF. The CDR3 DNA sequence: TGTGCCAGCAGCTTAGCAGGGAATCGTGGGTCTCAGCCCCAGCATTTT.

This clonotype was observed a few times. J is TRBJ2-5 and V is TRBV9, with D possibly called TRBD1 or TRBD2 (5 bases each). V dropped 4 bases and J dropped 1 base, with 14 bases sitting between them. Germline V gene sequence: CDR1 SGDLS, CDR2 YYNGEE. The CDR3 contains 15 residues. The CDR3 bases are TGTGCCAGCAGCCCGGACCGGGACGCCCAAGAGACCCAGTACTTC. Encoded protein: CASSPDRDAQETQYF.

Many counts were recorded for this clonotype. The CDR3 nucleotides are TGCAGCGTTGTAAGGAGCTCCTACAATGAGCAGTTCTTC. Its protein product is CSVVRSSYNEQFF. This chain connects TRBV29-1 to TRBJ2-1; D is ambiguous. Germline-derived CDR1 and CDR2 are SQVTM and ANQGSEA. CDR3 size: 13 residues. V lost 4 bases to trimming and J lost 0 bases, with 7 bases between them.

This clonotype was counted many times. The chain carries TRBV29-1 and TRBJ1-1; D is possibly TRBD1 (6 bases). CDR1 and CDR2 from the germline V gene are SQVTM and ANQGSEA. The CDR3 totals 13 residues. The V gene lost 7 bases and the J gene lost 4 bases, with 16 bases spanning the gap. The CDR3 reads CSALPGAGTEAFF. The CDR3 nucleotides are TGCAGCGCCTTGCCGGGGGCAGGCACTGAAGCTTTCTTT.

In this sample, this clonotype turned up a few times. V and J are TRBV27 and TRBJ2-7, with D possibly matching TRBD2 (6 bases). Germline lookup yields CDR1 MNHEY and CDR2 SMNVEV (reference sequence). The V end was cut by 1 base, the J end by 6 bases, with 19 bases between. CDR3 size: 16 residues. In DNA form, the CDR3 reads TGTGCCAGCAGTTTATTGGGGTTCAACAGGAGGGCCGAGCAGTACTTC. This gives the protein CASSLLGFNRRAEQYF.

The CDR3 DNA reads as TGTGCCAGCACTAAGCGGCCGTTAACCCCCACAACTAATGAAAAACTGTTTTTT. It specifies CASTKRPLTPTTNEKLFF. V and J are TRBV2 and TRBJ1-4, with D unclear. Germline values: CDR1 SNHLY, CDR2 FYNNEI. The CDR3 is 18 residues long. The V end was cut by 7 bases, the J end by 0 bases, with 21 bases between.

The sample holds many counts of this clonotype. The CDR3 DNA reads as TGCGCCAGCAGCCACCCACAGGGGATGAACACTGAAGCTTTCTTT. It yields the protein CASSHPQGMNTEAFF. The chain is built from TRBV4-1 and TRBJ1-1; 7 nucleotides align to TRBD1. CDR3 length: 15 residues. Germline V lookup: CDR1 MGHRA, CDR2 YSYEKL. Germline trimming cut 3 bases from V and 0 bases from J; bases unmatched to any gene: 4.

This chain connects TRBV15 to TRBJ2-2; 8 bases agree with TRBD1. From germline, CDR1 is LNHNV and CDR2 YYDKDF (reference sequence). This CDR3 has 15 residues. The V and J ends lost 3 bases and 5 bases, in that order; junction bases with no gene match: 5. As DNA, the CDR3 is TGTGCCACCAGCAGTCGGACAGGGAGGACCGGGGAGCTGTTTTTT. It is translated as CATSSRTGRTGELFF.

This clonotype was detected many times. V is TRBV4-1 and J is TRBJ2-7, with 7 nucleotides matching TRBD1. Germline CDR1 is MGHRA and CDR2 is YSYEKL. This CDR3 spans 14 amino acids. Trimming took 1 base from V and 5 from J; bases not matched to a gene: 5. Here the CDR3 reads CASSQGQGQDEQYF. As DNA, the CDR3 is TGCGCCAGCAGCCAAGGACAGGGTCAAGACGAGCAGTACTTC.

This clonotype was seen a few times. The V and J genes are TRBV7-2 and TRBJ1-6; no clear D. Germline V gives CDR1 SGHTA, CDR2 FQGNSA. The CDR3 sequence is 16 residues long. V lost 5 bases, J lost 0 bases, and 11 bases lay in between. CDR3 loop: CASSPHMSSYNSPLHF. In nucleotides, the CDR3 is TGTGCCAGCAGCCCACACATGAGCTCCTATAATTCACCCCTCCACTTT.

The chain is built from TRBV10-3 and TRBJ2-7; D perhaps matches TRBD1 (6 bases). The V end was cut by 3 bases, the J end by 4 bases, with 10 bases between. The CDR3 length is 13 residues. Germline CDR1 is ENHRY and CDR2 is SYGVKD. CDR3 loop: CAISDTGKYEQYF. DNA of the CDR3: TGTGCCATCAGTGACACAGGGAAGTACGAGCAGTACTTC.

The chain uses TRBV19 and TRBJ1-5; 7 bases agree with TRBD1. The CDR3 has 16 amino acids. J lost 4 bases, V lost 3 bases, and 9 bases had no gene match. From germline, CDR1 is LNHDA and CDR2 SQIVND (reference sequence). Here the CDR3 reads CASSIEGQQANQPQHF. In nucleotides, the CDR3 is TGTGCCAGTAGTATTGAGGGACAGCAAGCGAATCAGCCCCAGCATTTT.

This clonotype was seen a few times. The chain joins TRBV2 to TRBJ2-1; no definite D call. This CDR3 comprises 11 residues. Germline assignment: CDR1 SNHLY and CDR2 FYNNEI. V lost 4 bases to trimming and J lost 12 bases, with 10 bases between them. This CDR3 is CASSGLKSQFF. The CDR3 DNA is TGTGCCAGCAGTGGCTTAAAGTCGCAGTTCTTC.

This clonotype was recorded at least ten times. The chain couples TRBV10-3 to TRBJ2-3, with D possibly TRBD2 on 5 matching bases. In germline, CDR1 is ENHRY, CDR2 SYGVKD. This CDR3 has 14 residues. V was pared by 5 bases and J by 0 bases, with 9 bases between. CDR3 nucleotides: TGTGCCATCAGTCTAGCAGCTAGCACAGATACGCAGTATTTT. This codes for CAISLAASTDTQYF.

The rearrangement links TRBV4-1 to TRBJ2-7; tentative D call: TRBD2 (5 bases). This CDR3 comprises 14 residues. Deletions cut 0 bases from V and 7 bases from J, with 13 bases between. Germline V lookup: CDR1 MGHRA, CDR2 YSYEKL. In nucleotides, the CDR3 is TGCGCCAGCAGCCAAGATGTGGGAACGGGGGAGCAGTACTTC. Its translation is CASSQDVGTGEQYF.

CDR3 amino acids: CASYREMNTEAFF. DNA of the CDR3: TGTGCCAGCTACAGAGAAATGAACACTGAAGCTTTCTTT. The chain joins TRBV18 to TRBJ1-1; the D is unclear. CDR1 KGHSH and CDR2 LQKENI come from the germline V gene. The V end lost 7 bases, the J end lost 0 bases, and 9 bases lay between the germline ends. The CDR3 totals 13 residues.

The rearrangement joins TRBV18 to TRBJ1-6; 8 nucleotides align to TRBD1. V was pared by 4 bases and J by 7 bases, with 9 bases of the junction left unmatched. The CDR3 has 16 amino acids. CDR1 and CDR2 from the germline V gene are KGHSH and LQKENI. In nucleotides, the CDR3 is TGTGCCAGCTCACTCCTAGGGACAGGCGAAAATTCACCCCTCCACTTT. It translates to CASSLLGTGENSPLHF. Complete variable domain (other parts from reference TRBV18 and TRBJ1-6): NAGVMQNPRHLVRRRGQEARLRCSPMKGHSHVYWYRQLPEEGLKFMVYLQKENIIDESGMPKERFSAEFPKEGPSILRIQQVVRGDSAAYFCASSLLGTGENSPLHFGNGTRLTVT.

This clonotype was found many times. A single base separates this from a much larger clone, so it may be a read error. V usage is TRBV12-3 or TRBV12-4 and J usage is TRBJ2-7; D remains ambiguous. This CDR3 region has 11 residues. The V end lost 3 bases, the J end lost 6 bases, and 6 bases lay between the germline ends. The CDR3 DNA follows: TGTGCCAGCAGTTTGGGGATCGAGCAGTACTTC. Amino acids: CASSLGIEQYF.

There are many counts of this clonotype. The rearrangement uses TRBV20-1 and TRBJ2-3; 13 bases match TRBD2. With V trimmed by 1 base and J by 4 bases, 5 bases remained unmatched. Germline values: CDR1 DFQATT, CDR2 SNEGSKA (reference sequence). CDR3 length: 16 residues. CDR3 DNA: TGCAGTGCTAGAGGCTTGACTAGCGGGGGGTCAGATACGCAGTATTTT. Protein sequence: CSARGLTSGGSDTQYF.

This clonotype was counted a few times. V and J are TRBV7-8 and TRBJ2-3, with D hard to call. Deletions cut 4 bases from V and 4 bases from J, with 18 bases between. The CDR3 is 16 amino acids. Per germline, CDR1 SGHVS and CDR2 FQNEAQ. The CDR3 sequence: CASSSVGRTLADTQYF. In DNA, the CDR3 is TGTGCCAGCAGCTCAGTCGGACGCACACTTGCAGATACGCAGTATTTT.